Listed here is a single T cell receptor beta chain. The source of the sample is a study of shared clonotypes between healthy human individuals. Trimming cost V 0 bases and J 3 bases; bases outside gene matches: 7. Germline V gives CDR1 LGHNA, CDR2 YSLEER. The CDR3 length is 17 residues. Donors were Caucasian adults residing in Nashville, Tennessee, USA. Here immunoSEQ multiplex PCR was the method, and the copy in TCRdb shows in-frame clones only, minus some. Seen here are millions of clones, 85% to 95% observed once, and the top ten hold roughly 0.13%. The origin of this receptor is a man between 18 and 29 years old in good health. The sample taken for sequencing was naive CD4+ T cells sorted from blood. Indicated subset: CD45RA+ positively selected. The gene calls are TRBV4-3 and TRBJ2-1, with TRBD2 identical over 8 bases. The CDR3 loop reads CASSQDKAGAIYNEQFF. CDR3 DNA sequence: TGCGCCAGCAGCCAAGATAAAGCGGGAGCAATCTACAATGAGCAGTTCTTC.